Following are 31 T cell receptor beta chains from one sample sequenced in a study of cytomegalovirus exposure and HLA in healthy donors. The PCR made use of 60 Vbeta and 13 Jbeta primers. Clones were sequenced by immunoSEQ multiplex PCR, and TCRdb holds only the in-frame ones, with some missing. Here the sample spans about 190,000 clones, 86% being singletons. Sample: PBMCs. The receptor set was obtained from a woman between 25 and 40 years old in good health and CMV-seronegative.

This clone was picked up one time. The rearrangement joins TRBV11-2 to TRBJ2-1; a weak D match, TRBD1 (6 bases). The CDR3 extends over 17 amino acids. Germline CDR1 and CDR2: SGHAT and FQNNGV. Deletions cut 1 base from V and 4 bases from J, with 17 bases between. The CDR3 sequence: CASSLGGGVRIYNEQFF. The CDR3 bases are TGTGCCAGCAGCTTAGGAGGGGGAGTGAGGATTTACAATGAGCAGTTCTTC.

V is TRBV27 and J is TRBJ1-2; 8 bases agree with TRBD1. Trimming at V came to 5 bases and at J to 8 bases, leaving 10 bases not matched to a gene. CDR3 size: 14 residues. Germline V gene lookup returns CDR1 MNHEY and CDR2 SMNVEV (reference sequence). CDR3 loop: CASSNVQGGRGYTF. CDR3 in DNA: TGTGCCAGCAGTAACGTACAGGGGGGACGAGGCTACACCTTC.

This clone appeared once. This rearrangement joins TRBV5-1 to TRBJ2-7; 8 bases are shared with TRBD1. This CDR3 has 13 residues. Germline V gene data show CDR1 as SGHRS and CDR2 as YFSETQ. Trimming at V came to 4 bases and at J to 6 bases, leaving 6 bases not matched to a gene. The CDR3 is CASSAGQVGEQYF. In nucleotides, the CDR3 is TGCGCCAGCAGCGCGGGACAGGTTGGCGAGCAGTACTTC.

The J gene is TRBJ1-1, the V gene TRBV27, with D perhaps matching TRBD1 (5 bases). V was shortened by 4 bases and J by 6 bases, with 18 bases between the two germline ends. Germline values: CDR1 MNHEY, CDR2 SMNVEV (reference sequence). The CDR3 is made up of 15 amino acids. The CDR3 DNA sequence: TGTGCCAGCAGTTCTACCTACAACCGGGACTCTGAAGCTTTCTTT. The encoded protein is CASSSTYNRDSEAFF.

This clone was seen only once. At the DNA level, this CDR3 is encoded by other sequences in the same sample as well. The CDR3 DNA follows: TGTGCCAGCAGTTTAGGGAGGTATGGCTACACCTTC. This gives the protein CASSLGRYGYTF. The chain joins TRBV28 to TRBJ1-2; D not resolved. Per the germline V gene, CDR1 is MDHEN and CDR2 is SYDVKM. This CDR3 has 12 amino acids. V lost 2 bases and J lost 5, with 6 bases in between.

The chain uses TRBV20-1 and TRBJ2-5, with 7 bases identical to TRBD2. The CDR3 totals 10 residues. The V gene's germline CDR1 is DFQATT and CDR2 SNEGSKA (reference sequence). The CDR3 region has the DNA TGCAGCGGCGGGAGCCGGGACCAGTACTTC. As protein: CSGGSRDQYF.

The chain uses TRBV2 and TRBJ2-7; D unresolved. The CDR3 runs to 14 residues. V lost 5 bases and J lost 0, with 11 bases in between. CDR1 is SNHLY and CDR2 is FYNNEI in the germline V gene. The CDR3 bases are TGTGCCAGCAGTCAGAAAAGGAGCTCCTACGAGCAGTACTTC. Its protein is CASSQKRSSYEQYF.

The chain recombines TRBV5-8 with TRBJ2-7; 7 positions agree with TRBD2. CDR3 length equals 15 residues. Per the germline V gene, CDR1 is SGHTS and CDR2 is YDEGEE. The junction had 10 bases not matched to a gene; V was cut back by 3 bases and J by 4 bases. Here the CDR3 reads CASSSGLRSGYEQYF. The CDR3 DNA follows: TGTGCCAGCAGCTCGGGACTACGATCTGGTTACGAGCAGTACTTC. The full variable domain, with the rest looked up from reference TRBV5-8 and TRBJ2-7, is EAGVTQSPTHLIKTRGQQATLRCSPISGHTSVYWYQQALGLGLQFLLWYDEGEERNRGNFPPRFSGRQFPNYSSELNVNALELEDSALYLCASSSGLRSGYEQYFGPGTRLTVT.

This rearrangement joins TRBV25-1 to TRBJ2-1, with a possible D match to TRBD2 (5 bases). There are 15 residues in the CDR3. V lost 4 bases and J lost 15, with 25 bases in between. CDR1 is MGHDK, CDR2 SYGVNS, per germline. DNA for the CDR3: TGTGCCAGCAGTGCTTGGGAGTTGGAGTCGGTAAGCCTGTTCTTC. Translating gives CASSAWELESVSLFF. The full variable domain, rest sourced from reference TRBV25-1 and TRBJ2-1, is EADIYQTPRYLVIGTGKKITLECSQTMGHDKMYWYQQDPGMELHLIHYSYGVNSTEKGDLSSESTVSRIRTEHFPLTLESARPSHTSQYLCASSAWELESVSLFFGPGTRLTVL.

The CDR3 DNA sequence: TGTGCCAGCAGACCCGGGACAGGGGTCGAGCAGTACTTC. Its translation is CASRPGTGVEQYF. The chain couples TRBV7-9 to TRBJ2-7, with TRBD1 matching 10 bases. The CDR3 is 13 residues long. The V gene end was trimmed by 6 bases and the J gene end by 6 bases; junction bases not matched to a gene: 5. In germline, CDR1 is SEHNR, CDR2 FQNEAQ (reference sequence).

This rearrangement joins TRBV2 to TRBJ1-1; D is unclear. Per the germline V gene, CDR1 is SNHLY and CDR2 is FYNNEI. This CDR3 has 15 residues. The germline V and J ends were trimmed by 4 bases and 6 bases, with 18 bases remaining between them. CDR3 nucleotide sequence: TGTGCCAGCAGTGCGGGTGAAAGGTTTAAGGCTGAAGCTTTCTTT. Translation: CASSAGERFKAEAFF.

This clone is a singleton in its sample. The chain has TRBV7-9 and TRBJ2-3; 8 nucleotides agree with TRBD2. Germline V gives CDR1 SEHNR, CDR2 FQNEAQ (reference sequence). V lost 0 bases and J lost 2; bases outside the gene matches: 4. CDR3 length: 16 amino acids. The CDR3 loop reads CASSLATGLDTDTQYF. The DNA of the CDR3 is TGTGCCAGCAGCTTAGCGACGGGACTAGACACAGATACGCAGTATTTT.

This clone was counted only a few times. Written as DNA, the CDR3 is TGTGCCAGCAGTGTACAGGGTGATACTGAAGCTTTCTTT. Translated: CASSVQGDTEAFF. The chain combines TRBV6-1 with TRBJ1-1, with TRBD1 as a possible D gene (6 bases). V lost 4 bases and J 5 bases, leaving 11 bases between the germline ends. The germline V gene encodes CDR1 MNHNS and CDR2 SASEGT. This CDR3 has 13 amino acids.

This rearrangement joins TRBV16 to TRBJ1-1; possibly TRBD1 for D (5 bases). The CDR3 length is 13 residues. Trimming took off 4 bases at V and 1 base at J, with 7 bases between the two ends. CDR1 and CDR2 (germline): KGHSY, FQNENV. CDR3 protein: CASSRGENTEAFF. Here the CDR3 DNA reads TGTGCCAGCAGCCGGGGGGAGAACACTGAAGCTTTCTTT.

Turning to this clone: One end of the junction does not line up with germline, which may come from a read error. This sequence joins TRBV4-2 and TRBJ2-3, with 12 bases fitting TRBD2. The CDR3 totals 18 residues. Germline assignment: CDR1 LGHNA and CDR2 YNFKEQ. CDR3 sequence: CASRQFSSGGGWTDTQYF. CDR3 sequence (DNA): TGTGCCAGCCGCCAATTTTCTAGCGGGGGGGGATGGACAGATACGCAGTATTTT.

This clone turned up a few times. The V call is TRBV5-4, the J call TRBJ2-4; 8 bases are shared with TRBD1. The V and J ends lost 2 bases and 7 bases, in that order; junction bases with no gene match: 5. Germline CDR1 SGHNT, CDR2 YYREEE (reference sequence). The CDR3 runs 14 residues. The CDR3 region has the DNA TGTGCCAGCAGCTTCCCAGGGGGCGAGAACATTCAGTACTTC. This encodes CASSFPGGENIQYF.

This CDR3 reads CASSDGTRQEKLFF. CDR3 DNA sequence: TGTGCCAGCAGTGACGGGACTCGGCAGGAAAAACTGTTTTTT. V usage is TRBV6-4 and J usage is TRBJ1-4; D possibly corresponds to TRBD1 (5 bases). Trimming stripped 2 bases from V and 8 bases from J, with 12 bases between. The CDR3 covers 14 residues. CDR1 and CDR2 from the germline V gene are MRHNA and SNTAGT.

The J gene is TRBJ2-3, the V gene TRBV29-1, with 11 bases that match TRBD2. CDR3 length: 14 residues. In germline, CDR1 is SQVTM, CDR2 ANQGSEA. The V gene end was trimmed by 4 bases and the J gene end by 1 base; junction bases not matched to a gene: 1. The CDR3 reads CSVAGLAGTDTQYF. For the CDR3, the DNA is TGCAGCGTTGCGGGACTAGCGGGCACAGATACGCAGTATTTT.

The chain links TRBV21-1 to TRBJ1-1. TRBV21-1 constitutes a pseudogene. This CDR3 is 13 amino acids long. CDR3 protein: CASSGGCFTEAFF. The CDR3 DNA follows: TGTGCCAGCAGCGGAGGGTGTTTCACTGAAGCTTTCTTT.

The V and J genes are TRBV11-2 and TRBJ2-1, with a possible D match to TRBD2 (5 bases). Germline V lookup: CDR1 SGHAT, CDR2 FQNNGV. This CDR3 is 15 amino acids long. Trimming took off 4 bases at V and 5 bases at J, with 15 bases between the two ends. CDR3 region: CASSSLAPYDNEQFF. The CDR3 nucleotides read TGTGCCAGCAGCTCCCTAGCTCCGTATGACAATGAGCAGTTCTTC.

CDR3 sequence reads: CASSPGDSQQRSYNEQFF. CDR3 sequence (DNA): TGTGCCAGCAGCCCAGGGGACAGTCAACAAAGGTCCTACAATGAGCAGTTCTTC. This sequence joins TRBV13 and TRBJ2-1; 7 nucleotides align to TRBD1. Per germline, CDR1 PRHDT and CDR2 FYEKMQ (reference sequence). Trimming took 5 bases from V and 1 from J; bases not matched to a gene: 14. The CDR3 is made up of 18 amino acids.

This chain connects TRBV27 to TRBJ2-1; 7 bases agree with TRBD2. V was pared by 6 bases and J by 0 bases, with 5 bases of the junction left unmatched. Germline lookup yields CDR1 MNHEY and CDR2 SMNVEV (reference sequence). This CDR3 contains 15 residues. The CDR3 bases are TGTGCCAGCAGCCTAGCGGCGAGCTCCTACAATGAGCAGTTCTTC. This translates into CASSLAASSYNEQFF.

Turning to this clone: This CDR3 is also generated by other DNA sequences in the sample. The chain uses TRBV28 and TRBJ2-1; 12 bases fit TRBD2. The junction had 3 bases not matched to a gene; V was cut back by 5 bases and J by 4 bases. The CDR3 loop spans 15 amino acids. The germline V gene has CDR1 MDHEN and CDR2 SYDVKM. The CDR3 DNA follows: TGTGCCAGCAGTCTCCTAGCGGGGGGGTACAATGAGCAGTTCTTC. Protein product: CASSLLAGGYNEQFF.

This chain joins TRBV27 and TRBJ2-1; tentatively, D is TRBD2 (6 bases). Between the trimmed V and J ends, which lost 7 bases and 3 bases, there was a span of 16 bases. CDR3 size: 15 residues. Germline V gives CDR1 MNHEY, CDR2 SMNVEV (reference sequence). The CDR3 coding sequence is TGTGCCAGCACCCACGTTTGGGGGGACTACAATGAGCAGTTCTTC. Translating gives CASTHVWGDYNEQFF.

The rearrangement links TRBV5-1 to TRBJ2-5, with a tentative D call TRBD2 (5 bases). The J call may not be correct, given that the DNA end is closer to TRBJ2-7. Germline CDR1 reads SGHRS; CDR2 reads YFSETQ. The CDR3 has 14 residues. CDR3 sequence reads: CASSPVGVGYEQYF. Here the CDR3 DNA reads TGCGCCAGCAGCCCCGTCGGGGTTGGGTACGAGCAGTACTTC.

This clone was counted a single time. The rearrangement uses TRBV6-6 and TRBJ2-5; TRBD1 matches 9 bases. Per germline, CDR1 MNHNY and CDR2 SVGAGI (reference sequence). The CDR3 extends over 16 amino acids. Trimming at V came to 4 bases and at J to 2 bases, leaving 8 bases not matched to a gene. CDR3 bases: TGTGCCAGCAGTTTTCCCGCCGGGACAGGGCAAGAGACCCAGTACTTC. Protein product: CASSFPAGTGQETQYF.

This clone showed up just once. The V and J genes are TRBV5-4 and TRBJ2-7; no clear D gene. Trimming took off 0 bases at V and 0 bases at J, with 4 bases between the two ends. Germline V gene sequence: CDR1 SGHNT, CDR2 YYREEE (reference sequence). The CDR3 sequence is 13 residues long. CDR3 in DNA: TGTGCCAGCAGCTTGGACGGCTCCTACGAGCAGTACTTC. Protein sequence: CASSLDGSYEQYF.

This rearrangement joins TRBV28 to TRBJ2-3, with TRBD1 as a possible D gene (5 bases). Between the trimmed V and J ends, which lost 6 bases and 10 bases, there was a span of 29 bases. The CDR3 consists of 17 residues. Germline CDR1 and CDR2: MDHEN and SYDVKM. The chain's CDR3 is CASSPQPRTTLAPSQYF. CDR3 nucleotides: TGTGCCAGCAGCCCTCAGCCCCGGACAACCCTCGCGCCCTCGCAGTATTTT.

This clone was detected only a few times. The chain couples TRBV5-1 to TRBJ1-2; a possible D gene is TRBD1 (5 bases). CDR1 and CDR2 (germline): SGHRS, YFSETQ. V lost 4 bases to trimming and J lost 2 bases, with 18 bases between them. This CDR3 region has 16 residues. As DNA, the CDR3 is TGCGCCAGCAGCCCCTACCCCACCGACAGAAACTATGGCTACACCTTC. Protein: CASSPYPTDRNYGYTF.

This chain joins TRBV4-1 and TRBJ1-1, with D perhaps matching TRBD1 (5 bases). This CDR3 comprises 14 residues. Germline-derived CDR1 and CDR2 are MGHRA and YSYEKL. Trimming took off 5 bases at V and 11 bases at J, with 21 bases between the two ends. DNA for the CDR3: TGCGCCAGCAGCTCCGACCCTCTGGGGCGTACGGCTTTCTTT. Residues: CASSSDPLGRTAFF.

In this sample, this clone turned up a few times. This rearrangement joins TRBV4-2 to TRBJ2-5; D call uncertain. This CDR3 is built from 14 residues. CDR1 is LGHNA and CDR2 is YNFKEQ in the germline V gene. Trimming stripped 1 base from V and 1 base from J, with 7 bases between. The CDR3 region is CASSQGRTQETQYF. CDR3 sequence (DNA): TGTGCCAGCAGCCAAGGCAGAACCCAAGAGACCCAGTACTTC.